Listed here are 25 T cell receptor beta chains from one sample, sequenced in a study of cytomegalovirus exposure and HLA in healthy donors. Vbeta (60) and Jbeta (13) primers were used in the PCR. Sequenced by immunoSEQ multiplex PCR; TCRdb stores in-frame clones only, minus some. This table holds about 120,000 clones, 80% found once. Sequencing input: PBMCs. These receptors came from a man under 40 in good health and CMV-seropositive.

This chain joins TRBV5-1 and TRBJ2-7, with a tentative D call TRBD1 (7 bases). Germline CDR1 is SGHRS and CDR2 is YFSETQ. Trimming removed 5 bases from V and 1 base from J, with 16 bases in between. The CDR3 totals 15 residues. The CDR3 loop is CASSGGTASSYEQYF. The CDR3 nucleotides are TGCGCCAGCAGTGGCGGGACAGCATCTTCCTACGAGCAGTACTTC.

The chain is built from TRBV12-5 and TRBJ2-7, with a tentative D call TRBD1 (5 bases). Trimming took 9 bases from V and 0 from J, leaving 27 bases between them. Germline V gene sequence: CDR1 LGHNT, CDR2 FRNRAP. The CDR3 has 18 residues. The CDR3 here is CASARRPLGRAPSYEQYF. In nucleotides, the CDR3 is TGTGCTAGCGCCCGTCGACCCTTGGGCAGGGCCCCCTCCTACGAGCAGTACTTC.

The chain joins TRBV9 to TRBJ1-1, with D tentatively TRBD1 (6 bases). Trimming took 0 bases from V and 0 from J, leaving 15 bases between them. The CDR3 sequence is 17 residues long. Per the germline V gene, CDR1 is SGDLS and CDR2 is YYNGEE. The CDR3 protein is CASSVDPPGHMNTEAFF. The CDR3 DNA reads as TGTGCCAGCAGCGTAGATCCACCGGGACACATGAACACTGAAGCTTTCTTT.

This chain joins TRBV10-3 and TRBJ2-5, with 8 bases identical to TRBD1. The CDR3 consists of 14 residues. Trimming at V came to 4 bases and at J to 5 bases, leaving 6 bases not matched to a gene. Per germline, CDR1 ENHRY and CDR2 SYGVKD. The CDR3 loop is CAISGAGGRETQYF. Here the CDR3 DNA reads TGTGCCATCAGTGGGGCAGGGGGCAGGGAGACCCAGTACTTC.

The genes are TRBV27 and TRBJ2-1, with 8 bases fitting TRBD2. Germline V gene lookup returns CDR1 MNHEY and CDR2 SMNVEV (reference sequence). The CDR3 extends over 15 amino acids. Trimming removed 6 bases from V and 4 bases from J; junction bases left unmatched: 8. This CDR3 is CASRLAGRWYNEQFF. In DNA, the CDR3 is TGTGCCAGCAGGTTAGCGGGGCGGTGGTACAATGAGCAGTTCTTC.

V and J are TRBV7-3 and TRBJ1-3, with unresolved D. This CDR3 contains 14 residues. Trimming stripped 2 bases from V and 0 bases from J, with 5 bases between. Germline loops: CDR1 SGHTA, CDR2 FQGTGA. The CDR3 loop reads CASSLGSSGNTIYF. The CDR3 region has the DNA TGTGCCAGCAGCTTAGGCAGCTCTGGAAACACCATATATTTT.

This clone has a single count. V usage is TRBV23-1 and J usage is TRBJ2-5; D unclear. TRBV23-1 belongs to the ORF category, with a function that is uncertain. CDR3 size: 14 residues. The V and J ends lost 8 bases and 5 bases respectively, with 18 bases between them. CDR3: CASVERSERETQYF. The CDR3 bases are TGCGCCAGCGTAGAAAGGTCTGAGCGTGAGACCCAGTACTTC.

The V and J genes are TRBV27 and TRBJ2-1; the match to TRBD1 covers 11 bases. The trim removed 8 bases at V and 3 bases at J, leaving 3 bases unmatched. The CDR3 has 14 amino acids. Germline-derived CDR1 and CDR2 are MNHEY and SMNVEV (reference sequence). In nucleotides, the CDR3 is TGTGCCAGCGGCGGGACAGGGGGCTACAATGAGCAGTTCTTC. This codes for CASGGTGGYNEQFF.

The chain couples TRBV11-3 to TRBJ1-1; D not resolved. The germline V gene has CDR1 SGHNT and CDR2 YENEEA. The V and J ends lost 5 bases and 3 bases respectively, with 13 bases between them. There are 14 residues in the CDR3. The CDR3 spells CASSVGRGHTEAFF. The CDR3 DNA reads TGTGCCAGCAGCGTGGGCCGGGGTCACACTGAAGCTTTCTTT. Supplemented by reference TRBV11-3 and TRBJ1-1, the full variable domain reads EAGVVQSPRYKIIEKKQPVAFWCNPISGHNTLYWYLQNLGQGPELLIRYENEEAVDDSQLPKDRFSAERLKGVDSTLKIQPAELGDSAVYLCASSVGRGHTEAFFGQGTRLTVV.

The CDR3 nucleotides read TGCGCCAGCAGCCACTCACAGGGGGCATCGGTCACCGGGGAGCTGTTTTTT. Its protein is CASSHSQGASVTGELFF. The chain recombines TRBV4-1 with TRBJ2-2, with 9 nucleotides matching TRBD1. This CDR3 has 17 amino acids. Germline V gives CDR1 MGHRA, CDR2 YSYEKL. With V trimmed by 3 bases and J by 4 bases, 9 bases remained unmatched.

This clone was detected only once. The chain links TRBV7-8 to TRBJ2-1; 8 bases fit TRBD2. The CDR3 extends over 15 amino acids. The germline V gene has CDR1 SGHVS and CDR2 FQNEAQ. The ends lost 2 bases at V and 3 bases at J; junction bases unmatched: 3. CDR3 region: CASSLSGGVYNEQFF. Here the CDR3 DNA reads TGTGCCAGCAGCTTATCGGGGGGGGTCTACAATGAGCAGTTCTTC.

This chain uses TRBV7-6 with TRBJ1-1; perhaps TRBD1 as D (6 bases). Germline V gives CDR1 SGHVS, CDR2 FNYEAQ. This CDR3 has 16 amino acids. Trimming took off 2 bases at V and 1 base at J, with 14 bases between the two ends. The CDR3 loop is CASSLSQGARNTEAFF. The CDR3 coding sequence is TGTGCCAGCAGCTTATCACAGGGAGCTCGGAACACTGAAGCTTTCTTT.

CDR3 in amino acids: CASSQLQQNYGYTF. Here the CDR3 DNA reads TGCGCCAGCAGCCAACTACAGCAAAACTATGGCTACACCTTC. The chain recombines TRBV4-1 with TRBJ1-2, with D unclear. The CDR3 is 14 residues long. V was cut by 2 bases and J by 2 bases, with 9 bases left in between. Germline V lookup: CDR1 MGHRA, CDR2 YSYEKL.

This rearrangement joins TRBV7-9 to TRBJ2-2, with 7 bases lining up with TRBD2. The ends lost 1 base at V and 2 bases at J; junction bases unmatched: 7. The CDR3 contains 17 residues. Germline CDR1 reads SEHNR; CDR2 reads FQNEAQ (reference sequence). The CDR3 spells CASSLGRLAVNTGELFF. In DNA, the CDR3 is TGTGCCAGCAGCTTAGGACGGCTAGCGGTAAACACCGGGGAGCTGTTTTTT.

J is TRBJ2-7 and V is TRBV6-1, with D possibly being TRBD2 (6 bases). The CDR3 consists of 14 residues. Deletions cut 2 bases from V and 2 bases from J, with 10 bases between. Germline lookup yields CDR1 MNHNS and CDR2 SASEGT. CDR3 DNA sequence: TGTGCCAGCAGTGAAATGTGGGAGGCCTACGAGCAGTACTTC. Protein sequence: CASSEMWEAYEQYF.

The V and J genes are TRBV6-4 and TRBJ2-5, with TRBD2 identical over 8 bases. The trim removed 3 bases at V and 5 bases at J, leaving 14 bases unmatched. Germline V CDR1 and CDR2: MRHNA, SNTAGT. This CDR3 comprises 17 residues. CDR3 nucleotides: TGTGCCAGCAGTGAAGGGTTGGAGCGGGGGCATGAGGAGACCCAGTACTTC. Amino acid sequence: CASSEGLERGHEETQYF.

The chain joins TRBV5-1 to TRBJ1-1, with 7 bases lining up with TRBD1. Unmatched junction bases numbered 13, after V lost 4 bases and J lost 4 bases. Per the germline V gene, CDR1 is SGHRS and CDR2 is YFSETQ. CDR3 length: 16 amino acids. CDR3 nucleotides: TGCGCCAGCAGCCCAAGGGGGCAGATAGGGTTCACTGAAGCTTTCTTT. It encodes CASSPRGQIGFTEAFF.

This clone showed up just a few times. V and J are TRBV19 and TRBJ1-1, with D hard to call. The V and J ends lost 3 bases and 1 base respectively, with 6 bases between them. CDR3 length: 13 amino acids. Germline V gene sequence: CDR1 LNHDA, CDR2 SQIVND (reference sequence). The CDR3 sequence is CASSISKNTEAFF. The CDR3 DNA reads TGTGCCAGTAGTATTTCCAAGAACACTGAAGCTTTCTTT.

The chain couples TRBV27 to TRBJ1-2; D is perhaps TRBD1 (6 bases). The germline gives CDR1 MNHEY, CDR2 SMNVEV (reference sequence). The CDR3 has 13 residues. The V end lost 3 bases, the J end lost 6 bases, and 11 bases lay between the germline ends. This CDR3 reads CASSFSGADGYTF. CDR3 bases: TGTGCCAGCAGTTTTTCAGGGGCGGATGGCTACACCTTC.

The genes are TRBV6-1 and TRBJ1-6, with D perhaps matching TRBD1 (5 bases). The CDR3 length is 15 residues. The germline gives CDR1 MNHNS, CDR2 SASEGT. V was clipped by 4 bases and J by 8 bases, with 15 bases between them. The CDR3: CASSGEPEGDSPLHF. CDR3 DNA sequence: TGTGCCAGCAGTGGAGAGCCCGAAGGGGATTCACCCCTCCACTTT.

This clone has just one count. The CDR3 region has the DNA TGTGCCAGCAGCGCGGAATACAATGAGCAGTTCTTC. Translated, it gives CASSAEYNEQFF. The V gene is TRBV5-6, the J gene TRBJ2-1; D gene unclear. This CDR3 spans 12 amino acids. The germline gives CDR1 SGHDT, CDR2 YYEEEE. V dropped 4 bases and J dropped 4 bases, with 6 bases sitting between them.

The rearrangement uses TRBV2 and TRBJ2-3; 7 nucleotides agree with TRBD2. This CDR3 is 17 amino acids long. CDR1 and CDR2 (germline): SNHLY, FYNNEI. Trimming cost V 0 bases and J 4 bases; bases outside gene matches: 10. The CDR3 loop reads CASSEALMASGADTQYF. Here the CDR3 DNA reads TGTGCCAGCAGTGAAGCGCTTATGGCTAGCGGAGCAGATACGCAGTATTTT.

The chain combines TRBV27 with TRBJ2-3; the D gene is possibly TRBD1 (5 bases). From germline, CDR1 is MNHEY and CDR2 SMNVEV (reference sequence). The CDR3 runs to 14 residues. V was shortened by 5 bases and J by 3 bases, with 12 bases between the two germline ends. CDR3 sequence (DNA): TGTGCCAGCAGTCTACCCCGACAGACAGATACGCAGTATTTT. This codes for CASSLPRQTDTQYF.

This clone occurred once. The chain combines TRBV6-5 with TRBJ1-5; 7 bases are a match to TRBD1. Germline V CDR1 and CDR2: MNHEY, SVGAGI. V dropped 0 bases and J dropped 5; count of bases not matched to a gene: 4. The CDR3 consists of 15 residues. This CDR3 reads CASSYSPRGDQPQHF. Written as DNA, the CDR3 is TGTGCCAGCAGTTACTCGCCCAGGGGGGATCAGCCCCAGCATTTT.

This clone has more than one count but fewer than ten. The CDR3 protein is CASSEFGRDRDTEAFF. The CDR3 DNA is TGTGCCAGCAGTGAATTCGGTAGGGACAGGGACACTGAAGCTTTCTTT. This chain connects TRBV25-1 to TRBJ1-1, with 9 positions matching TRBD1. This CDR3 is 16 amino acids long. Germline loops: CDR1 MGHDK, CDR2 SYGVNS. V lost 1 base and J lost 3; bases outside the gene matches: 6.